These T cell receptor beta chains were read from a single sample in a study of cytomegalovirus exposure and HLA in healthy donors. Some clones are missing from TCRdb's copy, which holds only in-frame ones; the method was immunoSEQ multiplex PCR. The sample data list approximately 58,000 clones. Sequencing used PBMCs. The receptors were gathered from a man aged 30-40 years in good health and CMV-seropositive. CDR3s include the opening cysteine and the closing phenylalanine or tryptophan. Fields, in order: clone size, V gene, D gene, J gene, CDR3 protein, CDR3 DNA. A D gene is named only where the DNA matches it firmly. Clone size is stated in some rows and not others, as once, few, many or a class when expanded.

-	TRBV6-1	TRBD2	TRBJ2-1	CASSELTSEWNEQFF	TGTGCCAGCAGTGAACTAACTAGCGAGTGGAATGAGCAGTTCTTC
-	TRBV19	-	TRBJ1-1	CASSRELEAFF	TGTGCCAGTAGTCGGGAGCTTGAAGCTTTCTTT
-	TRBV5-1	-	TRBJ2-1	CASSLGQMDNEQFF	TGCGCCAGCAGCTTGGGGCAGATGGACAATGAGCAGTTCTTC
-	TRBV7-9	TRBD2	TRBJ2-3	CASSFGGGGRDTQYF	TGTGCCAGCAGCTTCGGCGGGGGGGGTAGAGATACGCAGTATTTT
-	TRBV30	-	TRBJ1-1	CAWSVNRDTEAFF	TGTGCCTGGAGTGTAAACAGAGACACTGAAGCTTTCTTT
-	TRBV5-1	-	TRBJ2-3	CASSRLAAHTDTQYF	TGCGCCAGCAGCCGTTTAGCGGCGCACACAGATACGCAGTATTTT
-	TRBV5-1	TRBD2	TRBJ2-7	CASSFGGLAYEQYF	TGCGCCAGCAGCTTCGGAGGACTAGCTTACGAGCAGTACTTC
-	TRBV25-1	TRBD1	TRBJ1-2	CASSEPGQGFYGYTF	TGTGCCAGCAGTGAGCCGGGACAGGGGTTCTATGGCTACACCTTC
-	TRBV13	TRBD1	TRBJ2-4	CASSPPGTGKNIQYF	TGTGCCAGCAGCCCCCCCGGGACAGGCAAAAACATTCAGTACTTC
-	TRBV10-3	TRBD1	TRBJ2-7	CAISEPNRGASYEQYF	TGTGCCATCAGTGAGCCTAACAGGGGTGCCTCCTACGAGCAGTACTTC
-	TRBV5-4	TRBD1	TRBJ2-1	CASSSPPGQTYNEQFF	TGTGCCAGCAGCTCGCCTCCGGGACAGACCTACAATGAGCAGTTCTTC
-	TRBV11-3	-	TRBJ2-3	CASSLEDSPPLSTQYF	TGTGCCAGCAGCTTAGAGGACAGTCCTCCTTTAAGTACGCAGTATTTT
-	TRBV29-1	TRBD2	TRBJ2-1	CSVDGTSGRAYNEQFF	TGCAGCGTTGATGGGACTAGCGGGAGGGCCTACAATGAGCAGTTCTTC
-	TRBV7-9	-	TRBJ1-2	CASSPRPGAYGYTF	TGTGCCAGCAGCCCCCGACCGGGTGCCTATGGCTACACCTTC
-	TRBV29-1	TRBD2	TRBJ2-7	CSVVYGTSYYEQYF	TGCAGCGTTGTCTACGGGACTAGCTACTACGAGCAGTACTTC
-	TRBV29-1	-	TRBJ2-5	CSVVTTDWTQYF	TGCAGCGTTGTAACCACGGACTGGACCCAGTACTTC
-	TRBV30	-	TRBJ2-5	CAWSTGLVRGGETQYF	TGTGCCTGGAGTACCGGCTTAGTGCGGGGCGGAGAGACCCAGTACTTC
-	TRBV5-1	-	TRBJ1-3	CASSLGGRLSGNTIYF	TGCGCCAGCAGCTTGGGGGGCAGGCTCTCTGGAAACACCATATATTTT
-	TRBV6-1	-	TRBJ1-1	CALRAYITTNTEAFF	TGTGCCCTCAGGGCATATATCACTACGAACACTGAAGCTTTCTTT
-	TRBV6-1	-	TRBJ2-7	CASTMTVYEQYF	TGTGCCAGCACCATGACAGTTTACGAGCAGTACTTC
-	TRBV30	TRBD2	TRBJ2-3	CAWKGEGHVDTQYF	TGTGCCTGGAAAGGGGAGGGCCATGTAGATACGCAGTATTTT
-	TRBV5-1	-	TRBJ2-4	CASSLGGVAKNIQYF	TGCGCCAGCAGCTTGGGCGGAGTAGCCAAAAACATTCAGTACTTC
-	TRBV6-1	-	TRBJ2-5	CASLLETQYF	TGTGCCAGCCTTCTGGAGACCCAGTACTTC
-	TRBV25-1	TRBD1	TRBJ1-2	CASGGTGANYGYTF	TGTGCCAGCGGGGGGACAGGGGCTAACTATGGCTACACCTTC
-	TRBV5-4	-	TRBJ1-4	CASSLGAGAPDEKLFF	TGTGCCAGCAGCTTGGGGGCGGGTGCTCCCGATGAAAAACTGTTTTTT
-	TRBV5-8	-	TRBJ1-1	CASSLASRGLGMNTEAFF	TGTGCCAGCAGCTTGGCCTCTCGGGGACTGGGTATGAACACTGAAGCTTTCTTT
-	TRBV13	-	TRBJ2-5	CASSLVPGETQYF	TGTGCCAGCAGCTTAGTCCCGGGAGAGACCCAGTACTTC
-	TRBV4-2	TRBD1	TRBJ1-6	CASSQDLGTGNSPLHF	TGTGCCAGCAGCCAAGATCTAGGGACAGGGAATTCACCCCTCCACTTT
-	TRBV2	-	TRBJ2-3	CASNFLAASTDTQYF	TGTGCCAGCAATTTTTTAGCGGCTAGCACAGATACGCAGTATTTT
medium-sized	TRBV15	TRBD2	TRBJ2-7	CATSRDGLAGRNVYEQYF	TGTGCCACCAGCAGAGATGGACTAGCGGGGAGGAATGTCTACGAGCAGTACTTC